This TCR beta chain emerged from a study of T cell responses to AZD1222 COVID-19 vaccine. Points from the study as a whole: Spike-spanning, vaccine-associated CD4 TCRs were dominant at 160-218 and 743-854. The breadth and depth of Spike-specific TCRs increased once two AZD1222 doses had been given.

To note about this clone: The antigen is undetermined.

The J segment lost 5 bases and the V segment lost 1 base, leaving 16 bases of the junction unmatched. This CDR3 has 18 residues. Germline lookup yields CDR1 LGHDT and CDR2 YNNKEL (reference sequence). Using immunoSEQ multiplex PCR, the repertoire was profiled, and TCRdb retains in-frame clones only, with some absent. In the table there are under 170,000 clones, 90% of which are singletons. Sequenced here: peripheral blood, sampled 28 days after the second AZD1222 dose. V usage is TRBV3-1 (or the pseudogene TRBV3-2) and J usage is TRBJ2-7; 8 nucleotides match TRBD2. The receptor was isolated from an adult who received the AZD1222 COVID-19 vaccine. The CDR3 DNA is TGTGCCAGCAGCCAAGGAATTAGGGGGACTAGAGTCTTCCACGAGCAGTACTTC. Translating it yields CASSQGIRGTRVFHEQYF.